The entry below describes one TCR beta chain. Its specificity is unknown. Primers used in a second PCR of about 6 to 11 cycles were a sample-barcoded 5' primer and a J-beta primer mix. TCRdb reprocessed the 5' RACE reads with MiXCR, giving one entry per CDR3 protein. The sample lists around 1,000,000 distinct CDR3 sequences, 20% to 25% occurring once. The sample comes from a study of blood T cells in healthy people across ages. Findings and caveats of the study: Older age coincided with a roughly linear decline in TCR beta diversity per million T cells.

Trimming stripped 0 bases from V and 8 bases from J, with 14 bases between. This CDR3 contains 15 residues. Germline loops: CDR1 SGDLS, CDR2 YYNGEE. Another study also made use of these data, one on T cells of mothers and their children.

The origin of this receptor is a girl aged 2-15 years in good health. This chain joins TRBV9 and TRBJ1-4; D unresolved. The sample comprised blood. In DNA form, the CDR3 reads TGTGCCAGCAGCGTAGGAAGTCAACTTTGGGAAAAACTGTTTTTT. Protein sequence: CASSVGSQLWEKLFF. Full variable domain (rest looked up from reference TRBV9 and TRBJ1-4): DSGVTQTPKHLITATGQRVTLRCSPRSGDLSVYWYQQSLDQGLQFLIQYYNGEERAKGNILERFSAQQFPDLHSELNLSSLELGDSALYFCASSVGSQLWEKLFFGSGTQLSVL.